This T cell receptor (beta chain) was sequenced during a study of identical twins. TCRdb ran MiXCR on the 5' RACE reads and lists one entry per CDR3 protein. Altogether about 200,000 distinct CDR3 sequences are present, around 6.5% being singletons, with the ten largest covering 14% to 15%. Separately, the same data were catalogued under a study of T cells expressing NK-cell markers.

This clonotype originated in a woman between 18 and 29 years old in good health. The sequenced sample consisted of CD8+ T cells sorted from blood.

CDR3 coding DNA: TGTGCCAGCGCGACAGGAGACTACGAGCAGTACTTC. Translated, it gives CASATGDYEQYF. The chain carries TRBV6-2 or TRBV6-3 and TRBJ2-7, with a weak D call TRBD1 (6 bases). This CDR3 region has 12 residues. V was trimmed by 8 bases and J by 3 bases, leaving 11 bases between them. Looked up from germline, CDR1 is MNHEY and CDR2 is SVGEGT.